This T cell receptor beta chain is drawn from a study of shared T cell receptors in the human thymus. After removal of 1 base from V and 7 bases from J, the junction contained 15 bases not matched to a gene. This CDR3 is built from 17 residues. Germline CDR1 reads SGHDN; CDR2 reads FVKESK. The method was immunoSEQ multiplex PCR; TCRdb's version includes in-frame clones alone and lacks a portion of them. The table lists hundreds of thousands of clones, approximately 80% of them singletons, with 0.013% in the top ten. A further study also used this sample, focusing on human thymus T cells. That paper notes: It was from resections taken during corrective heart surgery that the thymus tissue came. Within thymic and blood repertoires, V and J gene usage appeared to be biased. Unrelated individuals were reported by related research to share highly overlapping thymic repertoires.

The rearrangement links TRBV14 to TRBJ1-2; TRBD1 agrees at 7 bases. Sample: thymocytes. This TCR was sampled from a boy under two years old with a congenital heart defect. The chain's CDR3 is CASSQGARGITTSGYTF. Written as DNA, the CDR3 is TGTGCCAGCAGCCAAGGGGCCAGGGGGATTACTACTAGTGGCTACACCTTC.